This passage covers 5 T cell receptor beta chains from one sample sequenced in a study of T cell responses to AZD1222 COVID-19 vaccine. Generated by immunoSEQ multiplex PCR, the TCRdb table keeps only in-frame clones and is missing some. Of roughly 120,000 clones listed, 92% were seen once; the top ten hold around 1.5%. Here the sequenced sample was peripheral blood, taken 28 days after the second AZD1222 dose. These receptors were collected from an adult who received the AZD1222 COVID-19 vaccine.

The chain combines TRBV10-1 with TRBJ2-2; D is unclear. CDR1 WNHNN and CDR2 SYGVQD come from the germline V gene (reference sequence). This CDR3 has 13 residues. Trimming pared 0 bases from V and 5 bases from J, leaving 4 bases between. DNA of the CDR3: TGCGCCAGCAGTGAGTCCAGGACCGGGGAGCTGTTTTTT. As protein: CASSESRTGELFF.

The chain employs TRBV28 and TRBJ1-2; perhaps TRBD1 as D (5 bases). The length of the CDR3 is 15 residues. The germline gives CDR1 MDHEN, CDR2 SYDVKM. V lost 3 bases, J lost 5 bases, and 16 bases lay in between. The chain's CDR3 is CASSFAYTGGYGYTF. CDR3 DNA: TGTGCCAGCAGTTTCGCTTACACAGGAGGATATGGCTACACCTTC.

The V call is TRBV12-3 or TRBV12-4, the J call TRBJ1-2; D gene unclear. This CDR3 has 13 amino acids. The V and J ends lost 5 bases and 8 bases respectively, with 15 bases between them. The CDR3 coding sequence is TGTGCCAGCAGTCCCCAAGGTCCCGGGGGCTACACCTTC. This sequence encodes CASSPQGPGGYTF.

CDR3 sequence reads: CASSFLGSSEQYF. In DNA form, the CDR3 reads TGTGCCAGCAGTTTCCTCGGGAGTAGCGAGCAGTACTTC. The chain couples TRBV27 to TRBJ2-7; possibly TRBD2 for D (6 bases). CDR1 and CDR2 (germline): MNHEY, SMNVEV (reference sequence). Trimming removed 3 bases from V and 6 bases from J, with 12 bases in between. There are 13 residues in the CDR3.

This chain connects TRBV9 to TRBJ2-3; 7 bases match TRBD2. J was trimmed by 3 bases and V by 0 bases; bases with no gene match: 7. The length of the CDR3 is 16 residues. Per germline, CDR1 SGDLS and CDR2 YYNGEE. The CDR3 region is CASSVDQRGGTDTQYF. The CDR3, as DNA: TGTGCCAGCAGCGTAGACCAGCGGGGTGGTACAGATACGCAGTATTTT.